This entry concerns a single T cell receptor beta chain. The target antigen is unknown. Profiled with immunoSEQ multiplex PCR; TCRdb holds only in-frame clones, not every one. The profile shows tens of thousands of clones, over 75% of them singletons. This entry comes from a study of T cell responses to AZD1222 COVID-19 vaccine. General study findings and limits: Seropositive status at baseline applied to only five to seven AZD1222 recipients. Breadth and depth of Spike-specific TCRs rose after two AZD1222 doses. Close to half of all spike-specific TCRs reportedly target regions of the variants that are unmutated.

This CDR3 is built from 12 residues. Trimming cost V 7 bases and J 4 bases, with 10 bases left between them. Germline CDR1 SQVTM, CDR2 ANQGSEA. J is TRBJ1-4 and V is TRBV29-1; D not certain. The TCR originated in an adult in good health. The sample was peripheral blood, taken on day 0 of AZD1222 vaccination. DNA for the CDR3: TGCAGCGCGAGAGGGAGTAATGAAAAACTGTTTTTT. It specifies CSARGSNEKLFF. The full variable domain, completed using reference TRBV29-1 and TRBJ1-4, is SAVISQKPSRDICQRGTSLTIQCQVDSQVTMMFWYRQQPGQSLTLIATANQGSEATYESGFVIDKFPISRPNLTFSTLTVSNMSPEDSSIYLCSARGSNEKLFFGSGTQLSVL.